The 27 T cell receptor beta chains given below trace back to one sample, sequenced in a study of blood T cell repertoires in COVID-19 (dated by TCRdb to 2019 to 2021). Receptor libraries were prepared by the immunoSEQ multiplex PCR assay. TCRdb retrieved this table from immuneACCESS and kept in-frame rearrangements only. Not all clones are present; in checked studies, unresolved V genes account for under half, and no reason is known for the remainder. In all, the sample holds roughly 81,000 clones, and more than 70% of those were seen once. Around 36% of the sample belongs to the ten largest clones. Sequenced input: peripheral blood. These receptors originate from an elderly man with active or convalescent COVID-19.

This clone was recorded only once. The chain couples TRBV10-2 to TRBJ2-1; D may be TRBD2 (6 bases). Germline lookup yields CDR1 WSHSY and CDR2 SAAADI. V lost 5 bases to trimming and J lost 7 bases, with 12 bases between them. There are 13 residues in the CDR3. Here the CDR3 DNA reads TGCGCCAGCAGTTCCAGCGGGCCTAATGAGCAGTTCTTC. Residues: CASSSSGPNEQFF.

This chain joins TRBV6-5 and TRBJ1-1, with no clear D. This CDR3 spans 14 amino acids. Germline V CDR1 and CDR2: MNHEY, SVGAGI. Trimming took 5 bases from V and 0 from J, leaving 10 bases between them. CDR3 coding DNA: TGTGCCAGCAGTCGAAACAGCTTGAACACTGAAGCTTTCTTT. Protein sequence: CASSRNSLNTEAFF.

V is TRBV30 and J is TRBJ1-3; D not certain. In germline, CDR1 is GTSNPN, CDR2 SVGIG (reference sequence). This CDR3 has 14 residues. V lost 5 bases and J 0 bases, leaving 11 bases between the germline ends. Here the CDR3 reads CAWCPGFSGNTIYF. CDR3 sequence (DNA): TGTGCCTGGTGCCCGGGGTTCTCTGGAAACACCATATATTTT.

The chain uses TRBV18 and TRBJ1-5; D ambiguous. The CDR3 extends over 14 amino acids. Between the trimmed V and J ends, which lost 3 bases and 5 bases, there was a span of 11 bases. The germline CDR1 and CDR2 sequences are KGHSH and LQKENI. In DNA, the CDR3 is TGTGCCAGCTCACCGACTAACGGTGATCAGCCCCAGCATTTT. Amino acids: CASSPTNGDQPQHF.

V gene TRBV7-9 combines with J gene TRBJ1-4; TRBD1 aligns across 9 bases. With V trimmed by 0 bases and J by 5 bases, 4 bases remained unmatched. The CDR3 totals 16 residues. Germline V gene data show CDR1 as SEHNR and CDR2 as FQNEAQ (reference sequence). CDR3 DNA sequence: TGTGCCAGCAGCTTAGCAGGGACAGGGAGGAATGAAAAACTGTTTTTT. As protein: CASSLAGTGRNEKLFF.

The genes are TRBV30 and TRBJ1-6; the match to TRBD1 covers 8 bases. The CDR3 consists of 16 residues. The V segment lost 3 bases and the J segment 6 bases; nucleotides outside the gene matches: 10. The germline V gene encodes CDR1 GTSNPN and CDR2 SVGIG (reference sequence). The CDR3 sequence: CAWSPLGQVTNSPLHF. CDR3 in DNA: TGTGCCTGGAGCCCTCTGGGACAGGTGACTAATTCACCCCTCCACTTT.

This clone was recorded only once. The chain is built from TRBV5-4 and TRBJ1-1; D gene uncertain. From germline, CDR1 is SGHNT and CDR2 YYREEE (reference sequence). The CDR3 contains 14 residues. The germline V and J ends were trimmed by 4 bases and 0 bases, with 10 bases remaining between them. The CDR3 loop is CASSLGQMNTEAFF. The CDR3, as DNA: TGTGCCAGCAGCCTTGGGCAGATGAACACTGAAGCTTTCTTT.

The CDR3 DNA follows: TGCGCCAGCAGGGGACTAGCCGGGGATGGGACCCAGTACTTC. This codes for CASRGLAGDGTQYF. The J gene is TRBJ2-5, the V gene TRBV5-1, with TRBD2 matching over 9 bases. V shed 5 bases, J shed 7 bases, and the junction held 9 bases outside the gene matches. Per the germline V gene, CDR1 is SGHRS and CDR2 is YFSETQ. This CDR3 comprises 14 residues.

The genes are TRBV28 and TRBJ1-2; TRBD1 matches at 7 bases. The CDR3 sequence is 14 residues long. Germline V lookup: CDR1 MDHEN, CDR2 SYDVKM. Trimming removed 3 bases from V and 7 bases from J; junction bases left unmatched: 8. CDR3 amino acids: CASSLQGVTGGYTF. The DNA for the CDR3 is TGTGCCAGCAGTTTGCAGGGGGTTACGGGTGGCTACACCTTC.

The CDR3 here is CASSPRTGGTYEQYF. The DNA for the CDR3 is TGTGCCAGCAGCCCTCGGACAGGGGGCACCTACGAGCAGTACTTC. This rearrangement joins TRBV7-9 to TRBJ2-7, with TRBD1 identical over 11 bases. CDR1 and CDR2 (germline): SEHNR, FQNEAQ (reference sequence). The CDR3 length is 15 residues. V lost 5 bases to trimming and J lost 2 bases; unmatched junction nucleotides: 5.

The chain employs TRBV13 and TRBJ2-3, with 13 bases lining up with TRBD2. The CDR3 spans 18 residues. Per germline, CDR1 PRHDT and CDR2 FYEKMQ (reference sequence). J lost 15 bases, V lost 4 bases, and 22 bases had no gene match. CDR3 coding DNA: TGTGCCAGCAGCTCGGCCCCCCCGACACTAGCGGGAGGGCCTAAGAGTTATTTT. Its translation: CASSSAPPTLAGGPKSYF.

The V and J genes are TRBV10-1 and TRBJ2-5; perhaps TRBD2 as D (6 bases). The V end lost 11 bases, the J end lost 5 bases, and 18 bases lay between the germline ends. Germline CDR1 and CDR2: WNHNN and SYGVQD (reference sequence). The CDR3 has 13 residues. CDR3 DNA: TGCGCCCGGTCCTGGAGGGGTTCGGAGACCCAGTACTTC. This translates into CARSWRGSETQYF.

V usage is TRBV3-1 (or the pseudogene TRBV3-2) and J usage is TRBJ2-2, with TRBD2 as a possible D gene (5 bases). Germline CDR1 is LGHDT and CDR2 is YNNKEL (reference sequence). This CDR3 has 16 amino acids. Trimming took 0 bases from V and 4 from J, leaving 12 bases between them. DNA for the CDR3: TGTGCCAGCAGCCAAGAGGAGCGGCACCGCACCGGGGAGCTGTTTTTT. It specifies CASSQEERHRTGELFF.

This rearrangement joins TRBV29-1 to TRBJ2-7; perhaps TRBD1 as D (6 bases). The V gene lost 3 bases and the J gene lost 5 bases, with 11 bases spanning the gap. The CDR3 consists of 12 residues. In germline, CDR1 is SQVTM, CDR2 ANQGSEA. The CDR3 here is CSVEEQGDEQYF. In DNA, the CDR3 is TGCAGCGTTGAGGAACAGGGTGACGAGCAGTACTTC.

This rearrangement joins TRBV19 to TRBJ2-7, with TRBD1 matching 9 bases. Trimming took 3 bases from V and 2 from J; bases not matched to a gene: 2. The CDR3 has 14 residues. Looked up from germline, CDR1 is LNHDA and CDR2 is SQIVND (reference sequence). The CDR3 is CASSMGQGPYEQYF. CDR3 DNA sequence: TGTGCCAGTAGTATGGGACAGGGCCCCTACGAGCAGTACTTC.

This chain joins TRBV7-9 and TRBJ2-1; D gene uncertain. Trimming stripped 4 bases from V and 7 bases from J, with 14 bases between. CDR1 is SEHNR and CDR2 is FQNEAQ in the germline V gene (reference sequence). The CDR3 sequence is 14 residues long. The CDR3 DNA reads TGTGCCAGCAGCTCAGACCCACTAAGGAATGAGCAGTTCTTC. Encoded protein: CASSSDPLRNEQFF.

The rearrangement joins TRBV18 to TRBJ2-3; tentatively, D is TRBD1 (5 bases). The ends were cut back, 3 bases at V and 0 bases at J, with 13 bases in the middle. The CDR3 spans 16 residues. Germline assignment: CDR1 KGHSH and CDR2 LQKENI. The CDR3 bases are TGTGCCAGCTCACCCCCTGACAGTGCTAGCACAGATACGCAGTATTTT. This codes for CASSPPDSASTDTQYF.

The chain uses TRBV6-5 and TRBJ2-2, with 9 bases identical to TRBD2. Germline assignment: CDR1 MNHEY and CDR2 SVGAGI. Losses at the gene ends were 5 bases for V and 6 bases for J; bases not matched to a gene: 1. The CDR3 consists of 13 residues. The CDR3: CASSRLAAGELFF. As DNA, the CDR3 is TGTGCCAGCAGTCGACTAGCGGCCGGGGAGCTGTTTTTT.

This clone was seen a handful of times. The chain has TRBV5-5 and TRBJ2-5, with 7 bases that match TRBD1. Germline CDR1 SGHKS, CDR2 YYEKEE (reference sequence). The CDR3 contains 14 residues. Trimming at V came to 3 bases and at J to 0 bases, leaving 2 bases not matched to a gene. The CDR3 loop reads CASSSTGYQETQYF. The CDR3 DNA follows: TGTGCCAGCAGCTCGACAGGGTACCAAGAGACCCAGTACTTC.

The chain joins TRBV19 to TRBJ2-7; the D gene is possibly TRBD2 (6 bases). This CDR3 is built from 13 residues. The V end lost 4 bases, the J end lost 4 bases, and 11 bases lay between the germline ends. Germline CDR1 is LNHDA and CDR2 is SQIVND (reference sequence). Here the CDR3 reads CASSKEGGYEQYF. DNA of the CDR3: TGTGCCAGTAGTAAGGAGGGAGGATACGAGCAGTACTTC.

This clone was seen more than once but under ten times. The V and J genes are TRBV7-9 and TRBJ1-5, with no clear D. CDR3 length: 16 amino acids. CDR1 and CDR2 (germline): SEHNR, FQNEAQ (reference sequence). V lost 1 base, J lost 0 bases, and 10 bases lay in between. The CDR3 DNA follows: TGTGCCAGCAGCTTAGAAGGTGCGGGTAGCAATCAGCCCCAGCATTTT. This codes for CASSLEGAGSNQPQHF.

The chain has TRBV11-2 and TRBJ1-2; 7 nucleotides agree with TRBD1. Germline V gene lookup returns CDR1 SGHAT and CDR2 FQNNGV. The CDR3 extends over 13 amino acids. The J segment lost 8 bases and the V segment lost 4 bases, leaving 7 bases of the junction unmatched. As DNA, the CDR3 is TGTGCCAGCAGCTCGACAGGGAATGGAGGCTACACCTTC. Protein product: CASSSTGNGGYTF.

V gene TRBV13 combines with J gene TRBJ1-1; 10 bases agree with TRBD1. Germline V gene sequence: CDR1 PRHDT, CDR2 FYEKMQ (reference sequence). This CDR3 has 15 residues. Unmatched junction bases numbered 4, after V lost 5 bases and J lost 1 base. The CDR3 protein is CASSRRTGGNTEAFF. In DNA form, the CDR3 reads TGTGCCAGCAGCAGGAGGACAGGGGGGAACACTGAAGCTTTCTTT.

In DNA, the CDR3 is TGCAGCGCTGAGGTCTGGACAGAATGGGCAGATACGCAGTATTTT. Translating gives CSAEVWTEWADTQYF. V and J are TRBV29-1 and TRBJ2-3; perhaps TRBD1 as D (6 bases). CDR1 SQVTM and CDR2 ANQGSEA come from the germline V gene. The V end was cut by 7 bases, the J end by 4 bases, with 21 bases between. The CDR3 has 15 residues.

The V and J genes are TRBV2 and TRBJ2-5, with 9 bases that match TRBD1. The length of the CDR3 is 12 residues. Germline assignment: CDR1 SNHLY and CDR2 FYNNEI. With 11 bases clipped from V and 3 bases from J, the junction kept 4 bases outside the gene matches. The CDR3 here is CAGGDREETQYF. As DNA, the CDR3 is TGTGCCGGCGGGGACAGGGAAGAGACCCAGTACTTC.

This rearrangement joins TRBV7-2 to TRBJ2-1, with D possibly being TRBD2 (6 bases). The V and J ends lost 5 bases and 7 bases respectively, with 15 bases between them. The CDR3 runs to 14 residues. Germline V gene sequence: CDR1 SGHTA, CDR2 FQGNSA. The CDR3 bases are TGTGCCAGCAGCCCTTCCGGGACTTATAATGAGCAGTTCTTC. This gives the protein CASSPSGTYNEQFF.

The rearrangement joins TRBV19 to TRBJ2-4, with a tentative D call TRBD1 (5 bases). This CDR3 has 16 residues. Germline CDR1 LNHDA, CDR2 SQIVND (reference sequence). Between the trimmed V and J ends, which lost 5 bases and 8 bases, there was a span of 22 bases. The CDR3 DNA sequence: TGTGCCAGTAGTTTTCCGGGCACCAGGGTTGGGGACATTCAGTACTTC. This gives the protein CASSFPGTRVGDIQYF.